The source of this TCR beta chain is a study of shared clonotypes between healthy human individuals. Method: immunoSEQ multiplex PCR; TCRdb's copy keeps in-frame clones and lacks some. The data show approximately 1.4 million clones, under 99% seen once. CDR3 length: 13 residues. Germline V gene data show CDR1 as MDHEN and CDR2 as SYDVKM. V shed 2 bases and J shed 4 bases, with 9 bases lying between them. V usage is TRBV28 and J usage is TRBJ2-7; no definite D call. The TCR was taken from a man aged 25 to 40 in good health. The sequenced sample consisted of naive CD4+ T cells sorted from blood. The subset denotes: CD45RA+ positively selected. CDR3 nucleotide sequence: TGTGCCAGCAGTTTACGACGGGTATACGAGCAGTACTTC. Translated: CASSLRRVYEQYF.